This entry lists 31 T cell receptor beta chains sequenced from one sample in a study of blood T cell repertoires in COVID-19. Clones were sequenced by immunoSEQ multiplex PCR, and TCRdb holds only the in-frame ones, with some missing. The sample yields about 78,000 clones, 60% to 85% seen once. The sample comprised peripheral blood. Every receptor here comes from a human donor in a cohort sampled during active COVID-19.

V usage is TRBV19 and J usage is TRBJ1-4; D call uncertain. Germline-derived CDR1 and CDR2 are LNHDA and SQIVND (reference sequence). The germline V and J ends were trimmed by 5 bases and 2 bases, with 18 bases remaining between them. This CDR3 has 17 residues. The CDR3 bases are TGTGCCAGTAGTTCCCGAAGAGTCGTGCTGACTAATGAAAAACTGTTTTTT. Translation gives CASSSRRVVLTNEKLFF. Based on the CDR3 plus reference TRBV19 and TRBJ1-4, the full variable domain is DGGITQSPKYLFRKEGQNVTLSCEQNLNHDAMYWYRQDPGQGLRLIYYSQIVNDFQKGDIAEGYSVSREKKESFPLTVTSAQKNPTAFYLCASSSRRVVLTNEKLFFGSGTQLSVL.

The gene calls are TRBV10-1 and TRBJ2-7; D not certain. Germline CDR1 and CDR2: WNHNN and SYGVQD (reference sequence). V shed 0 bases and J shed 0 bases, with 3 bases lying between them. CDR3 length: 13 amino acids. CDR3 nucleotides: TGCGCCAGCAGTGAGTCTCACTCCTACGAGCAGTACTTC. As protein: CASSESHSYEQYF.

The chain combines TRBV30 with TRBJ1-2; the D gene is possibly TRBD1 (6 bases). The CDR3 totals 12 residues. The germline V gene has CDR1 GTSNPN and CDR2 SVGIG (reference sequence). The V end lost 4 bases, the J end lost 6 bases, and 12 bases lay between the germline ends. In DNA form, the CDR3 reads TGTGCCTGGACCCAGGGGTGGGATGGCTACACCTTC. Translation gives CAWTQGWDGYTF.

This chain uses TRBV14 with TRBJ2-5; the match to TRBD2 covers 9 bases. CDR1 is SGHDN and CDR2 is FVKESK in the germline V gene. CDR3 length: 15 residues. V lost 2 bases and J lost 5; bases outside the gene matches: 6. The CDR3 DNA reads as TGTGCCAGCAGCCAATCAGCGGGGGGCTGGGAGACCCAGTACTTC. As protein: CASSQSAGGWETQYF. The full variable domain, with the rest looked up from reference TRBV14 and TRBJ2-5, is EAGVTQFPSHSVIEKGQTVTLRCDPISGHDNLYWYRRVMGKEIKFLLHFVKESKQDESGMPNNRFLAERTGGTYSTLKVQPAELEDSGVYFCASSQSAGGWETQYFGPGTRLLVL.

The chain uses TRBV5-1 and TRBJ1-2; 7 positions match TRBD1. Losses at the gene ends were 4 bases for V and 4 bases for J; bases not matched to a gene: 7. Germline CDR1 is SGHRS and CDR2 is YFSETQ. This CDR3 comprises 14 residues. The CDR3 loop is CASSGAGDSYGYTF. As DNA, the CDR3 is TGCGCCAGCAGCGGCGCAGGGGACAGCTATGGCTACACCTTC.

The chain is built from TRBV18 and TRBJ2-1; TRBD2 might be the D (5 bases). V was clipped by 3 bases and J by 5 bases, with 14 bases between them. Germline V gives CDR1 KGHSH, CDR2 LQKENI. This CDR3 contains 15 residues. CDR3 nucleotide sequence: TGTGCCAGCTCACCCCGAGGTCGGGAAGACAATGAGCAGTTCTTC. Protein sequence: CASSPRGREDNEQFF.

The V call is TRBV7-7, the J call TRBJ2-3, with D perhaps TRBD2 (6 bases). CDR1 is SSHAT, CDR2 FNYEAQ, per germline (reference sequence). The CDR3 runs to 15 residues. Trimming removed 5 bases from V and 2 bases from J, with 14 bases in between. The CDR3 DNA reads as TGTGCCAGCAGCCCCGCCTTAGCGGCCACAGATACGCAGTATTTT. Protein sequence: CASSPALAATDTQYF.

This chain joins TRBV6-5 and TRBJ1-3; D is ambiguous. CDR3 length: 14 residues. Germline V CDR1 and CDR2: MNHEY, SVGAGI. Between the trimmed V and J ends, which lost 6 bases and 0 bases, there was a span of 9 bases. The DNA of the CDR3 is TGTGCCAGCAGGGAGGTCTTCTCTGGAAACACCATATATTTT. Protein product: CASREVFSGNTIYF.

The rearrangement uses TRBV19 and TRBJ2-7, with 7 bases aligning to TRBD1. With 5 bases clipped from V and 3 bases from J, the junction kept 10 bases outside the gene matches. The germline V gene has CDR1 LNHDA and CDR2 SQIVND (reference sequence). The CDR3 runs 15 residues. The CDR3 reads CASSPEDRSFYEQYF. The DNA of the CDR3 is TGTGCCAGTAGTCCGGAGGACAGGTCATTCTACGAGCAGTACTTC. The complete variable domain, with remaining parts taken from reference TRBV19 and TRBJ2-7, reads DGGITQSPKYLFRKEGQNVTLSCEQNLNHDAMYWYRQDPGQGLRLIYYSQIVNDFQKGDIAEGYSVSREKKESFPLTVTSAQKNPTAFYLCASSPEDRSFYEQYFGPGTRLTVT.

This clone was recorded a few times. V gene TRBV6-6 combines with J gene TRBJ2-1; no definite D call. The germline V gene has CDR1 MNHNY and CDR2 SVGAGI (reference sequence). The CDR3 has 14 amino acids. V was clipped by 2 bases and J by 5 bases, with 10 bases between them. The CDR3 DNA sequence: TGTGCCAGCAGTTACGCTACAGCCCACAATGAGCAGTTCTTC. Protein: CASSYATAHNEQFF.

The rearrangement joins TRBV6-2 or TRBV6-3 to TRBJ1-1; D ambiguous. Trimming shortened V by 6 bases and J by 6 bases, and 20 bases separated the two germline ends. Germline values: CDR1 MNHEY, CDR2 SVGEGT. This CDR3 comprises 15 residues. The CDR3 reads CASSHGLKMTAEAFF. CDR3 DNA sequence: TGTGCCAGCAGCCACGGACTGAAGATGACCGCTGAAGCTTTCTTT.

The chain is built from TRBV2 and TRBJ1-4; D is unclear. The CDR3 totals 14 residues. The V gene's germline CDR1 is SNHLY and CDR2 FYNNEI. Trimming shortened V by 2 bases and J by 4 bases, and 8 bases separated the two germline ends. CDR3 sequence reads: CASSERGYNEKLFF. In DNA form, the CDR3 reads TGTGCCAGCAGTGAACGGGGATATAATGAAAAACTGTTTTTT.

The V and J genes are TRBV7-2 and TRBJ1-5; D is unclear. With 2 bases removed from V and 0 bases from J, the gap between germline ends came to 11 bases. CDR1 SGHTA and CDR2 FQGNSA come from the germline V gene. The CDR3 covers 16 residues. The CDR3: CASSLQVEYSNQPQHF. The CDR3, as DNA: TGTGCCAGCAGCTTACAGGTTGAGTATAGCAATCAGCCCCAGCATTTT.

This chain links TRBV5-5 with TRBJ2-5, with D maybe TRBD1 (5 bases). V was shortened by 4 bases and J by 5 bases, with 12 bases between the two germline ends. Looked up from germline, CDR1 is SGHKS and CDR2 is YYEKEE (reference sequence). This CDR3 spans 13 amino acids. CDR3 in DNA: TGTGCCAGCAGCGTAGGGGTGGGGGAGACCCAGTACTTC. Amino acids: CASSVGVGETQYF.

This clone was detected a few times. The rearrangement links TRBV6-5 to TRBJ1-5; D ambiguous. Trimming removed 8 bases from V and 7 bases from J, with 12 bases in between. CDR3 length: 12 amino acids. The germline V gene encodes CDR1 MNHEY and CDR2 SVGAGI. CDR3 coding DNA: TGTGCCAGCCTAAGCCCTTGGCAGCCCCAGCATTTT. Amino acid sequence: CASLSPWQPQHF.

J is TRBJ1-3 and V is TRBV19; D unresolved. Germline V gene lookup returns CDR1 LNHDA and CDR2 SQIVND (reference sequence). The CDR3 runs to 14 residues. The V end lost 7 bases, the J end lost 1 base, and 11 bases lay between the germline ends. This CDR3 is CASTPTSSGNTIYF. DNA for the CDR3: TGTGCCAGTACCCCGACATCTTCTGGAAACACCATATATTTT.

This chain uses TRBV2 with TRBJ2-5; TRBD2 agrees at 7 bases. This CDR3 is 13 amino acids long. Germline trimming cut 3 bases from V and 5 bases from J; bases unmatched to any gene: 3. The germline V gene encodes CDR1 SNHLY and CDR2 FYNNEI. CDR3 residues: CASSDVGGETQYF. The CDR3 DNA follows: TGTGCCAGCAGTGATGTGGGGGGGGAGACCCAGTACTTC.

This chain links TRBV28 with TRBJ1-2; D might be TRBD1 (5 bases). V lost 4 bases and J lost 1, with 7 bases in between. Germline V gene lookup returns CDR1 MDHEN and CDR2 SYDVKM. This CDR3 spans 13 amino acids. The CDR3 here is CASSSGFNYGYTF. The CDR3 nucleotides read TGTGCCAGCAGTTCAGGGTTTAACTATGGCTACACCTTC.

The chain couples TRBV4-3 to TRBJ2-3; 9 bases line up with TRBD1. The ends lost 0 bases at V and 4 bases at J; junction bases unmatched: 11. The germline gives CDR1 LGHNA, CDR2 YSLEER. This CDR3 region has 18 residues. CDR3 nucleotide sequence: TGCGCCAGCAGCCAAGATAAGGCGGGACAGGGAGTTGCAGATACGCAGTATTTT. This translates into CASSQDKAGQGVADTQYF.

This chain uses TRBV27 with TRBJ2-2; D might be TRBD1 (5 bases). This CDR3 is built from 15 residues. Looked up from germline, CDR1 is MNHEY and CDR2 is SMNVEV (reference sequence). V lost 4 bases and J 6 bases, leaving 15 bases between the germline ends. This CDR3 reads CASSSTRQSPGELFF. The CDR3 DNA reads TGTGCCAGCAGTTCCACGCGACAGTCACCCGGGGAGCTGTTTTTT.

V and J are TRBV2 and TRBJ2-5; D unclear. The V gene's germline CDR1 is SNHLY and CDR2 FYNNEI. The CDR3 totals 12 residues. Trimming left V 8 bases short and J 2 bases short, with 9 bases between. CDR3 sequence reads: CASQVRQETQYF. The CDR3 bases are TGTGCCAGCCAGGTTCGGCAAGAGACCCAGTACTTC. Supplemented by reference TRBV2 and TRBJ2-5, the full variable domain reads EPEVTQTPSHQVTQMGQEVILRCVPISNHLYFYWYRQILGQKVEFLVSFYNNEISEKSEIFDDQFSVERPDGSNFTLKIRSTKLEDSAMYFCASQVRQETQYFGPGTRLLVL.

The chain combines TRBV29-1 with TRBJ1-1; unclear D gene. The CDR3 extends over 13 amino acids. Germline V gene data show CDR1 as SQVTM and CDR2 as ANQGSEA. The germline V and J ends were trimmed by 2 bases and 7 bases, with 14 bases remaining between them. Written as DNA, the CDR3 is TGCAGCGTTGAATCGCCGAAGTACAATGAAGCTTTCTTT. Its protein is CSVESPKYNEAFF.

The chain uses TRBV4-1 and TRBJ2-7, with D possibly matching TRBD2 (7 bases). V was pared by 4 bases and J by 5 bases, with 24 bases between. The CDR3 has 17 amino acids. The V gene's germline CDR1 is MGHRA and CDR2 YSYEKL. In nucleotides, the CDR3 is TGCGCCAGCAGCCGAAGTTCCCCCGTGGGGGGGCAGGACGAGCAGTACTTC. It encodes CASSRSSPVGGQDEQYF.

The CDR3 region has the DNA TGTGCCAGCAGCTTGGAACGCGCTAGCGGGGGGGCCGGAGAGACCCAGTACTTC. This gives the protein CASSLERASGGAGETQYF. V is TRBV5-4 and J is TRBJ2-5; 12 nucleotides align to TRBD2. The germline gives CDR1 SGHNT, CDR2 YYREEE (reference sequence). The CDR3 sequence is 18 residues long. V lost 0 bases and J lost 4; bases outside the gene matches: 10.

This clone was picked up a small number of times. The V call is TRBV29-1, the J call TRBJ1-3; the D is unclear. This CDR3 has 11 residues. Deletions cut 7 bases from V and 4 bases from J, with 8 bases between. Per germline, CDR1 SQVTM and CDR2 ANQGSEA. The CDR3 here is CSAKQGNTIYF. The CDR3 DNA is TGCAGCGCCAAACAAGGAAACACCATATATTTT.

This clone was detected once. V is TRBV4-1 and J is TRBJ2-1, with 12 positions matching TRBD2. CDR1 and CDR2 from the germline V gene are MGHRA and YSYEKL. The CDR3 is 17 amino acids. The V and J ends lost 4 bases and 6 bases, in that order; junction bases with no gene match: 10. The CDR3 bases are TGCGCCAGCAGCCTTACCGATCCACTAGCGGGGGGCAATGAGCAGTTCTTC. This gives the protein CASSLTDPLAGGNEQFF.

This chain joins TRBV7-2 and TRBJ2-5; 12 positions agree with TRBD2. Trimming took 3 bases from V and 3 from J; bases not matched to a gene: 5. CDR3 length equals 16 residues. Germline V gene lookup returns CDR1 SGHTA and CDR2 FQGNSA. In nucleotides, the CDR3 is TGTGCCAGCAGCTTTGGACTAGCGGGGCTGAAAGAGACCCAGTACTTC. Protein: CASSFGLAGLKETQYF.

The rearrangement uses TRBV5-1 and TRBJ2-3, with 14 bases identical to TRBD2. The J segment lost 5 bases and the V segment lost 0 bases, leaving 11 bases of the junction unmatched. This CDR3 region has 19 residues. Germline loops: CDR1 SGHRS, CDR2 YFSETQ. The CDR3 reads CASSLGGLAGGPGGDTQYF. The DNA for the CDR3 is TGCGCCAGCAGCTTGGGAGGACTAGCGGGGGGACCCGGCGGAGATACGCAGTATTTT.

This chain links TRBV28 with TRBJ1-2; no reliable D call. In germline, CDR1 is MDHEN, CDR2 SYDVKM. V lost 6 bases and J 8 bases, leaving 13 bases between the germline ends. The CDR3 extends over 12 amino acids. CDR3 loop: CASSPARVGYTF. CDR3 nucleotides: TGTGCCAGCAGCCCGGCCCGGGTAGGCTACACCTTC.

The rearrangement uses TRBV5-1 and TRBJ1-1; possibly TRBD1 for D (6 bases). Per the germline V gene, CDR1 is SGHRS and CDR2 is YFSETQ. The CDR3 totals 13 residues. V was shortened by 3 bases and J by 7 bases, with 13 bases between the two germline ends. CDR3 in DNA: TGCGCCAGCAGCTACTGGGGGCTGGGTGAAGCTTTCTTT. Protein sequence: CASSYWGLGEAFF. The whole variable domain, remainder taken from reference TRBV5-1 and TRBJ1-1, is KAGVTQTPRYLIKTRGQQVTLSCSPISGHRSVSWYQQTPGQGLQFLFEYFSETQRNKGNFPGRFSGRQFSNSRSEMNVSTLELGDSALYLCASSYWGLGEAFFGQGTRLTVV.

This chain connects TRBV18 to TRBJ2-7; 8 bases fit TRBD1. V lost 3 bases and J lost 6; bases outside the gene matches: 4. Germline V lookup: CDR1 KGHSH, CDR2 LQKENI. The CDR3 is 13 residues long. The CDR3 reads CASSPGQGFEQYF. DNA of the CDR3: TGTGCCAGCTCACCCGGACAGGGATTCGAGCAGTACTTC.